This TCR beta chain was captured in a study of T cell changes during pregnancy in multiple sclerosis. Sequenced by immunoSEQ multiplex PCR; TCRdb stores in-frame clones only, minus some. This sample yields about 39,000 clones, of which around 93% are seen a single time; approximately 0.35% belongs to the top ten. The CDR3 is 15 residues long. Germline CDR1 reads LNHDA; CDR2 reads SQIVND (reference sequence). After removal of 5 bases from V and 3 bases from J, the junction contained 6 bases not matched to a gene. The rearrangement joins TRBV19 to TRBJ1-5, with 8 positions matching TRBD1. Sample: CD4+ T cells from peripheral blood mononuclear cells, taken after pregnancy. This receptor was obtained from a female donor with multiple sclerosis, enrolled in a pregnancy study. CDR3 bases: TGTGCCAGTAGTTCGGACAGGGTATACAATCAGCCCCAGCATTTT. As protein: CASSSDRVYNQPQHF.